The T cell receptor beta chain described here comes from a study of T cells in Graves' hyperthyroidism and ophthalmopathy. RNA transcripts served as the template for amplifying TCR beta CDR3 regions. HTBI primers drove first-round RT-PCR of the TCR CDR3. TCRdb analysed the multiplex PCR reads with MiXCR anew, one entry per CDR3 protein. The top ten hold over 9% of the sample, which has 450,000 to 550,000 distinct CDR3 sequences, approximately 25% seen once. This clonotype has at least ten counts. V lost 5 bases and J 0 bases, leaving 20 bases between the germline ends. The CDR3 is 17 amino acids. Looked up from germline, CDR1 is MRHNA and CDR2 is SNTAGT. On the basis of clinical symptoms, serum thyroxine and TRAb, thyroid ultrasound and orbital computed tomography, diagnoses were made.

The TCR comes from a woman in her twenties or thirties with Graves' ophthalmopathy. Sequencing was done on a sample of blood. The chain employs TRBV6-4 and TRBJ2-7; D possibly corresponds to TRBD1 (5 bases). In DNA, the CDR3 is TGTGCCAGCAGTCCCTATCGAGGACACCCGACCTCCTACGAGCAGTACTTC. This encodes CASSPYRGHPTSYEQYF.